This is a list of T cell receptor beta chains from one sample in a study of cytomegalovirus exposure and HLA in healthy donors. The protocol was immunoSEQ multiplex PCR, while the TCRdb copy is restricted to in-frame clones and leaves out a portion. The profile shows 150,000 to 180,000 clones, roughly 80% of them singletons. Sequenced sample: PBMCs. The receptor source for this set is a woman in her thirties or forties in good health and CMV-seronegative. Both conserved end residues are part of each CDR3. A D gene is named only where the DNA matches it firmly. Size is stated for part of the rows, as once, few or many counts, or as a class when the clone is expanded.

cdr3_length d_call j_call v_call clone_size cdr3_nt cdr3_aa
15 NA TRBJ2-6 TRBV11-3 NA TGTGCCAGCAGCTTGGCGAGGGCCTGGGCCAACGTCCTGACTTTC CASSLARAWANVLTF
15 NA TRBJ1-2 TRBV28 NA TGTGCCAGCAGTGAAGGCCAGGGGATTAACTATGGCTACACCTTC CASSEGQGINYGYTF
11 NA TRBJ1-2 TRBV28 once TGTGCCAGCAGTGGGGGGTCTGGCTACACCTTC CASSGGSGYTF
14 NA TRBJ2-7 TRBV2 few TGTGCCAGCAGTGAATTGCTCCTACGGGGGGAGCAGTACTTC CASSELLLRGEQYF
13 NA TRBJ2-5 TRBV25-1 once TGTGCCAGCAGTGAGAGCTACCAAGAGACCCAGTACTTC CASSESYQETQYF
19 NA TRBJ2-1 TRBV28 once TGTGCCAGCAGTTTAACACTAGCTCCCGTCGAGCGCTCCTACAATGAGCAGTTCTTC CASSLTLAPVERSYNEQFF
16 TRBD2 TRBJ2-3 TRBV15 NA TGTGCCACCACCAGGAGGAGGGAGGGTATCACAGATACGCAGTATTTT CATTRRREGITDTQYF
15 NA TRBJ2-2 TRBV10-3 NA TGTGCCACCGCGCTCAAGGGGGAGGGCACCGGGGAGCTGTTTTTT CATALKGEGTGELFF
18 TRBD2 TRBJ2-2 TRBV30 once TGTGCCTGGAGTGCGCGGACTAGCGGGAGGGCAGGCCACGAGGAGCTGTTTTTT CAWSARTSGRAGHEELFF
16 TRBD1 TRBJ2-5 TRBV2 NA TGTGCCAGCAGCGACTATACAGGGGGCGTCTTCGAGACCCAGTACTTC CASSDYTGGVFETQYF
11 NA TRBJ2-7 TRBV10-3 NA TGTGCCACCAGAGGAGGGGACGAGCAGTACTTC CATRGGDEQYF
14 TRBD2 TRBJ2-7 TRBV7-9 NA TGTGCCAGCAGCTACCTAGCGGGAGACGGCGAGCAGTACTTC CASSYLAGDGEQYF
13 NA TRBJ2-2 TRBV2 NA TGTGCCAGCCGGAGGACGAACACCGGGGAGCTGTTTTTT CASRRTNTGELFF
11 NA TRBJ2-5 TRBV18 NA TGTGCCACCAGGGCGGCAGAGACCCAGTACTTC CATRAAETQYF
17 NA TRBJ2-3 TRBV1 NA TGCACCAGCAGCCCAGTACTAGCGGGAGAAGGAACAGATACGCAGTATTTT CTSSPVLAGEGTDTQYF
16 TRBD2 TRBJ2-1 TRBV7-2 NA TGTGCCAGCAGCTTAGCACCGGGACTAGCGTTCAATGAGCAGTTCTTC CASSLAPGLAFNEQFF
16 NA TRBJ2-3 TRBV7-8 NA TGTGCCAGCAGCTCGGGACTGAGGCAGTACACAGATACGCAGTATTTT CASSSGLRQYTDTQYF
14 NA TRBJ1-3 TRBV19 NA TGTGCCAGTAGTCAGGGAAGCTCTGGAAACACCATATATTTT CASSQGSSGNTIYF
15 TRBD1 TRBJ2-2 TRBV5-1 NA TGCGCCAGCAGCTTATACAGGGGGAAAGCCGGGGAGCTGTTTTTT CASSLYRGKAGELFF
13 NA TRBJ1-6 TRBV28 few TGTGCCAGCAGTTTTGAGTATAATTCACCCCTCCACTTT CASSFEYNSPLHF
14 TRBD1 TRBJ1-2 TRBV7-9 NA TGTGCCAGCAGCTTCGAGGGAAGGACAGGTGGCTACACCTTC CASSFEGRTGGYTF
19 NA TRBJ2-7 TRBV4-2 NA TGTGCCAGCAGCCACCCGGGACAGGGTATTCAGCGGGAGGCCAACGAGCAGTACTTC CASSHPGQGIQREANEQYF
15 TRBD1 TRBJ2-7 TRBV6-1 NA TGTGCCAGCAGTGAATCTAGGTCGGGACAGTACGAGCAGTACTTC CASSESRSGQYEQYF
13 NA TRBJ1-2 TRBV27 NA TGTGCCAGCAGTTCAGACATACCAGGTGGCTACACCTTC CASSSDIPGGYTF
15 NA TRBJ2-6 TRBV5-4 once TGTGCCAGCAGGCTTGACTTCTCTGGGGCCAACGTCCTGACTTTC CASRLDFSGANVLTF
11 NA TRBJ1-2 TRBV20-1 NA TGCAGTGCTACCGATACTTTGGGCTACACCTTC CSATDTLGYTF
13 TRBD2 TRBJ2-1 TRBV19 NA TGTGCCAGTCGGACTAGCGGATTCAATGAGCAGTTCTTC CASRTSGFNEQFF
18 TRBD1 TRBJ2-6 TRBV18 NA TGTGCCAGCTCACCAATACGACAGGGGGAAGCTGGGGCCAACGTCCTGACTTTC CASSPIRQGEAGANVLTF
14 TRBD1 TRBJ1-6 TRBV7-8 NA TGTGCCAGCACCCCGACAGGGAAGGGTTCACCCCTCCACTTT CASTPTGKGSPLHF
15 NA TRBJ2-4 TRBV29-1 NA TGCAGCGTACGAAATGAAGGGGGAGCCAAAAACATTCAGTACTTC CSVRNEGGAKNIQYF
13 TRBD1 TRBJ1-2 TRBV30 few TGTGCCTGTAACAGGGGGTGGGGCTATGGCTACACCTTC CACNRGWGYGYTF
17 TRBD2 TRBJ2-7 TRBV5-1 NA TGCGCCAGCAGTTCGACTAGCGGGGGGGCGGGTTCCTACGAGCAGTACTTC CASSSTSGGAGSYEQYF
14 TRBD1 TRBJ1-5 TRBV19 NA TGTGCCAGTAGAGCCGGGACAGGGAAAGGTCCCCAGCATTTT CASRAGTGKGPQHF
14 NA TRBJ2-5 TRBV6-5 NA TGTGCCAGCAGGGTAGGGAGTCAAGGGGAGACCCAGTACTTC CASRVGSQGETQYF
15 NA TRBJ1-3 TRBV7-2 NA TGTGCCAGCAGCTTGGGGGAGGGTGCTGGAAACACCATATATTTT CASSLGEGAGNTIYF
15 NA TRBJ2-1 TRBV12-5 few TGTTCGTCCTGTTTAGGTGGGGGCGGGTACAATGAGCAGTTCTTC CSSCLGGGGYNEQFF
13 TRBD1 TRBJ1-2 TRBV11-2 NA TGTGCCAGCAGCCACGGGACAGCCTATGGCTACACCTTC CASSHGTAYGYTF
13 NA TRBJ2-7 TRBV6-5 few TGTGCCAGCATGGGGCAGGCGAACTACGAGCAGTACTTC CASMGQANYEQYF
17 TRBD2 TRBJ2-7 TRBV5-6 once TGTGCCAGCAGTTATGGGCTGTGGCTAGCGGGGGACTACGAGCAGTACTTC CASSYGLWLAGDYEQYF
19 NA TRBJ1-3 TRBV4-1 NA TGCGCCAGCAGCCAAGGAAATGGGCGGGGCAAGGGTCCCCGAAACACCATATATTTT CASSQGNGRGKGPRNTIYF